Presented here are 19 T cell receptor beta chains from one specimen sequenced in a study of shared clonotypes between healthy human individuals. Naive CD8 cells were CD45RO-negative, positively selected for CCR7, excluding terminally differentiated effector memory CD45RA+ cells. The assay was immunoSEQ multiplex PCR, and TCRdb's table has in-frame clones only and misses some. The data show 500,000 to 700,000 clones, with 95% seen just once and 0.095% to 0.14% held by the top ten. Material: naive CD8+ T cells sorted from blood. All receptors derive from a woman in her 30s in good health.

The genes are TRBV9 and TRBJ2-3; 8 bases align to TRBD2. With V trimmed by 0 bases and J by 5 bases, 5 bases remained unmatched. Germline V gives CDR1 SGDLS, CDR2 YYNGEE. The CDR3 runs 15 residues. CDR3 nucleotides: TGTGCCAGCAGCGTAGGTTCGGGAGGGCTAGATACGCAGTATTTT. It is translated as CASSVGSGGLDTQYF. Full variable domain (remainder filled in from reference TRBV9 and TRBJ2-3): DSGVTQTPKHLITATGQRVTLRCSPRSGDLSVYWYQQSLDQGLQFLIQYYNGEERAKGNILERFSAQQFPDLHSELNLSSLELGDSALYFCASSVGSGGLDTQYFGPGTRLTVL.

The chain links TRBV5-4 to TRBJ1-2; D is possibly TRBD1 (6 bases). Per germline, CDR1 SGHNT and CDR2 YYREEE (reference sequence). The CDR3 runs 16 residues. Trimming removed 6 bases from V and 8 bases from J, with 26 bases in between. The chain's CDR3 is CASTVPGGAPYQGYTF. The CDR3, as DNA: TGTGCCAGCACCGTACCGGGGGGGGCGCCTTACCAAGGCTACACCTTC. Filled out from reference TRBV5-4 and TRBJ1-2, the complete variable domain reads ETGVTQSPTHLIKTRGQQVTLRCSSQSGHNTVSWYQQALGQGPQFIFQYYREEENGRGNFPPRFSGLQFPNYSSELNVNALELDDSALYLCASTVPGGAPYQGYTFGSGTRLTVV.

The genes are TRBV14 and TRBJ1-6, with D possibly TRBD1 on 6 matching bases. V lost 0 bases and J lost 4, with 13 bases in between. The length of the CDR3 is 17 residues. Germline loops: CDR1 SGHDN, CDR2 FVKESK. DNA of the CDR3: TGTGCCAGCAGCCAAGAGGTGGGACAACTTTATAATTCACCCCTCCACTTT. Translating gives CASSQEVGQLYNSPLHF.

Details on this clone: In the same sample, other DNA sequences code for this CDR3. The rearrangement links TRBV27 to TRBJ2-1; 10 bases fit TRBD2. Germline V CDR1 and CDR2: MNHEY, SMNVEV (reference sequence). Trimming at V came to 6 bases and at J to 3 bases, leaving 2 bases not matched to a gene. The CDR3 is 14 residues long. The CDR3: CASSWTSGYNEQFF. DNA of the CDR3: TGTGCCAGCAGCTGGACTAGCGGCTACAATGAGCAGTTCTTC.

V gene TRBV28 combines with J gene TRBJ2-1; D is undetermined. The CDR3 is 13 residues long. Deletions cut 5 bases from V and 10 bases from J, with 15 bases between. Germline CDR1 MDHEN, CDR2 SYDVKM. CDR3 DNA: TGTGCCAGCAGTCCCAACCCCGAAAAGGAGCAGTTCTTC. As protein: CASSPNPEKEQFF.

The CDR3: CASSQAGQRLLNEQYF. CDR3 nucleotide sequence: TGCGCCAGCAGCCAAGCCGGACAGCGACTTCTAAACGAGCAGTACTTC. The chain is built from TRBV4-1 and TRBJ2-7; D perhaps matches TRBD1 (6 bases). V lost 1 base and J 5 bases, leaving 18 bases between the germline ends. The length of the CDR3 is 16 residues. CDR1 and CDR2 (germline): MGHRA, YSYEKL.

The J gene is TRBJ1-2, the V gene TRBV28; 9 nucleotides align to TRBD1. CDR1 is MDHEN and CDR2 is SYDVKM in the germline V gene. The length of the CDR3 is 15 residues. Trimming took 2 bases from V and 5 from J; bases not matched to a gene: 6. CDR3 protein: CASSLGGQGSYGYTF. The CDR3, as DNA: TGTGCCAGCAGTTTAGGGGGACAGGGATCTTATGGCTACACCTTC.

The J gene is TRBJ2-7, the V gene TRBV28; TRBD2 matches at 10 bases. The CDR3 consists of 17 residues. The junction had 13 bases not matched to a gene; V was cut back by 5 bases and J by 3 bases. Germline V lookup: CDR1 MDHEN, CDR2 SYDVKM. CDR3 loop: CASSPRQGTSVNYEQYF. The CDR3 coding sequence is TGTGCCAGCAGTCCCCGTCAGGGGACTAGCGTTAACTACGAGCAGTACTTC.

Note on this clone: Mismatch with germline at one junction end may stem from a read error. This rearrangement joins TRBV5-6 to TRBJ1-5; the D gene is possibly TRBD1 (5 bases). The CDR3 consists of 13 residues. Germline values: CDR1 SGHDT, CDR2 YYEEEE. The CDR3 nucleotides read TGTGCCAGCAGCTTGGGGGGCCTTCAGCTCCAGCATTTT. Encoded protein: CASSLGGLQLQHF.

This chain joins TRBV5-1 and TRBJ1-2; TRBD1 is a possible D gene (6 bases). V was clipped by 4 bases and J by 6 bases, with 10 bases between them. This CDR3 is built from 12 residues. Per the germline V gene, CDR1 is SGHRS and CDR2 is YFSETQ. The CDR3: CASSETGDGYTF. DNA of the CDR3: TGCGCCAGCAGCGAGACAGGTGATGGCTACACCTTC.

This chain uses TRBV7-9 with TRBJ2-1; TRBD2 is a possible D gene (5 bases). CDR3 length: 16 residues. Germline assignment: CDR1 SEHNR and CDR2 FQNEAQ (reference sequence). V lost 4 bases, J lost 2 bases, and 15 bases lay in between. CDR3 in DNA: TGTGCCAGCAGCTCCACGCTAGCTCCAACCTACAATGAGCAGTTCTTC. Its translation is CASSSTLAPTYNEQFF.

This clone showed up just once. V usage is TRBV6-1 and J usage is TRBJ2-7; 8 nucleotides agree with TRBD1. Trimming removed 3 bases from V and 5 bases from J; junction bases left unmatched: 18. CDR1 MNHNS and CDR2 SASEGT come from the germline V gene. This CDR3 spans 18 amino acids. The CDR3 sequence: CASSERNFMTGVFDEQYF. The CDR3 coding sequence is TGTGCCAGCAGTGAGCGCAACTTCATGACAGGGGTTTTCGACGAGCAGTACTTC.

The rearrangement uses TRBV6-1 and TRBJ2-1; the D is unclear. Trimming left V 2 bases short and J 9 bases short, with 17 bases between. The germline V gene encodes CDR1 MNHNS and CDR2 SASEGT. The CDR3 covers 15 residues. The CDR3 loop reads CASSELRSSSREQFF. DNA of the CDR3: TGTGCCAGCAGTGAACTCCGAAGTAGTTCGCGTGAGCAGTTCTTC.

This chain links TRBV4-1 with TRBJ1-2; unclear D gene. The length of the CDR3 is 14 residues. Trimming took 0 bases from V and 3 from J, leaving 8 bases between them. In germline, CDR1 is MGHRA, CDR2 YSYEKL. In DNA form, the CDR3 reads TGCGCCAGCAGCCAAGATCTGATTGACTATGGCTACACCTTC. Its protein product is CASSQDLIDYGYTF.

This clone has at least ten counts. The chain recombines TRBV27 with TRBJ2-7, with a weak D call TRBD2 (7 bases). The CDR3 contains 13 residues. Trimming pared 10 bases from V and 2 bases from J, leaving 15 bases between. CDR1 MNHEY and CDR2 SMNVEV come from the germline V gene (reference sequence). CDR3 region: CATKGGTAYEQYF. In DNA, the CDR3 is TGTGCCACCAAGGGGGGGACCGCCTACGAGCAGTACTTC.

The gene calls are TRBV19 and TRBJ1-1; 10 bases align to TRBD1. The V gene's germline CDR1 is LNHDA and CDR2 SQIVND (reference sequence). The CDR3 has 16 amino acids. J lost 4 bases, V lost 1 base, and 6 bases had no gene match. CDR3 loop: CASSIGQGALITEAFF. In DNA form, the CDR3 reads TGTGCCAGTAGTATAGGACAGGGGGCGCTTATCACTGAAGCTTTCTTT.

The chain carries TRBV5-4 and TRBJ1-1; D is possibly TRBD1 (6 bases). This CDR3 has 12 residues. V was clipped by 4 bases and J by 4 bases, with 8 bases between them. The germline V gene encodes CDR1 SGHNT and CDR2 YYREEE (reference sequence). CDR3 residues: CASSQGGTEAFF. CDR3 coding DNA: TGTGCCAGCAGCCAAGGGGGCACTGAAGCTTTCTTT. Full variable domain (outside the CDR3, taken from reference TRBV5-4 and TRBJ1-1): ETGVTQSPTHLIKTRGQQVTLRCSSQSGHNTVSWYQQALGQGPQFIFQYYREEENGRGNFPPRFSGLQFPNYSSELNVNALELDDSALYLCASSQGGTEAFFGQGTRLTVV.

This sequence joins TRBV11-2 and TRBJ1-2; no reliable D call. This CDR3 is built from 15 residues. V lost 3 bases and J 0 bases, leaving 11 bases between the germline ends. Germline CDR1 SGHAT, CDR2 FQNNGV. In nucleotides, the CDR3 is TGTGCCAGCAGCTTCGGACTGCCAGCTAACTATGGCTACACCTTC. Translating it yields CASSFGLPANYGYTF. The full variable domain, rest sourced from reference TRBV11-2 and TRBJ1-2, is EAGVAQSPRYKIIEKRQSVAFWCNPISGHATLYWYQQILGQGPKLLIQFQNNGVVDDSQLPKDRFSAERLKGVDSTLKIQPAKLEDSAVYLCASSFGLPANYGYTFGSGTRLTVV.

The count of this clone is one. This rearrangement joins TRBV6-6 to TRBJ2-7; 10 bases line up with TRBD1. V was pared by 6 bases and J by 9 bases, with 14 bases of the junction left unmatched. Germline assignment: CDR1 MNHNY and CDR2 SVGAGI (reference sequence). This CDR3 has 15 residues. DNA for the CDR3: TGTGCCAGCAGCCCCACCGGGACAGGGGTTAGGGGGCAGTACTTC. This codes for CASSPTGTGVRGQYF.